These 26 T cell receptor beta chains came from one sample sequenced in a study of blood T cell repertoires in COVID-19. Here immunoSEQ multiplex PCR was the method, and the copy in TCRdb shows in-frame clones only, minus some. The data show around 210,000 clones, nearly 90% seen once. Sequences were obtained from peripheral blood. Receptor source: a man aged 45 to 65 with COVID-19, enrolled during active disease.

This clone was seen just once. V is TRBV19 and J is TRBJ2-7; 8 positions agree with TRBD1. V was clipped by 4 bases and J by 4 bases; unmatched bases: 9. Germline CDR1 is LNHDA and CDR2 is SQIVND (reference sequence). This CDR3 comprises 15 residues. Here the CDR3 DNA reads TGTGCCAGTAGTAACTGGGACAGGCGAGGGTACGAGCAGTACTTC. Its translation is CASSNWDRRGYEQYF.

The chain links TRBV29-1 to TRBJ2-1; 8 positions match TRBD2. The CDR3 is 15 residues long. V lost 5 bases, J lost 8 bases, and 14 bases stayed unmatched. Germline-derived CDR1 and CDR2 are SQVTM and ANQGSEA. The CDR3 DNA is TGCAGCGTTTTCGGGGCAACTAGCGGTGAGCATGAGCAGTTCTTC. It encodes CSVFGATSGEHEQFF.

The chain joins TRBV28 to TRBJ2-7; D uncertain. CDR1 and CDR2 (germline): MDHEN, SYDVKM. V shed 5 bases and J shed 3 bases, with 11 bases lying between them. This CDR3 comprises 13 residues. The CDR3 DNA follows: TGTGCCAGCAGTCCCACCCGAGGCTACGAGCAGTACTTC. Its translation is CASSPTRGYEQYF.

This rearrangement joins TRBV19 to TRBJ2-1, with TRBD1 matching over 9 bases. Germline trimming cut 1 base from V and 2 bases from J; bases unmatched to any gene: 0. Germline CDR1 and CDR2: LNHDA and SQIVND (reference sequence). This CDR3 contains 15 residues. DNA of the CDR3: TGTGCCAGTAGTATAGGGACAGGGGCCTACAATGAGCAGTTCTTC. Residues: CASSIGTGAYNEQFF.

The chain has TRBV5-4 and TRBJ2-2; maybe TRBD2 (6 bases). The CDR3 runs 15 residues. Germline V gene data show CDR1 as SGHNT and CDR2 as YYREEE (reference sequence). V was cut by 1 base and J by 5 bases, with 12 bases left in between. The CDR3 spells CASSLRPGVTGELFF. CDR3 nucleotides: TGTGCCAGCAGCTTGAGGCCGGGGGTTACCGGGGAGCTGTTTTTT.

This clone showed up just once. The rearrangement uses TRBV29-1 and TRBJ1-1, with a tentative D call TRBD1 (5 bases). The CDR3 is 13 amino acids. Trimming took 1 base from V and 4 from J, leaving 10 bases between them. Germline V gene lookup returns CDR1 SQVTM and CDR2 ANQGSEA. CDR3 sequence reads: CSVEGWGVTEAFF. In DNA, the CDR3 is TGCAGCGTTGAAGGGTGGGGGGTCACTGAAGCTTTCTTT.

J is TRBJ2-5 and V is TRBV11-2; D uncertain. V was pared by 3 bases and J by 0 bases, with 5 bases between. CDR3 size: 13 residues. CDR1 and CDR2 (germline): SGHAT, FQNNGV. The DNA for the CDR3 is TGTGCCAGCAGCTTCCCTTACCAAGAGACCCAGTACTTC. Translating gives CASSFPYQETQYF.

This clone was picked up one time. DNA of the CDR3: TGTGCCAGCAGTTATACGGGAGTTAACTATGGCTACACCTTC. The encoded protein is CASSYTGVNYGYTF. This rearrangement joins TRBV6-2 or TRBV6-3 to TRBJ1-2; D gene ambiguous. The CDR3 has 14 amino acids. Trimming took off 3 bases at V and 1 base at J, with 9 bases between the two ends. Germline-derived CDR1 and CDR2 are MNHEY and SVGEGT.

This chain links TRBV7-2 with TRBJ2-3; 7 bases agree with TRBD1. The germline V gene has CDR1 SGHTA and CDR2 FQGNSA. The CDR3 length is 15 residues. V trimming: 5 bases; J trimming: 2 bases; junction bases outside the gene matches: 7. The CDR3 DNA follows: TGTGCCAGCAGCAGGGGACAGATACTCACAGATACGCAGTATTTT. Its protein product is CASSRGQILTDTQYF.

This clone was observed a few times. The genes are TRBV6-5 and TRBJ1-5; 8 nucleotides align to TRBD1. Per the germline V gene, CDR1 is MNHEY and CDR2 is SVGAGI. Trimming took 6 bases from V and 6 from J; bases not matched to a gene: 10. The CDR3 covers 15 residues. This CDR3 reads CASSAGTGYSQPQHF. The CDR3 nucleotides read TGTGCCAGCAGCGCCGGGACAGGTTACAGTCAGCCCCAGCATTTT.

This rearrangement joins TRBV7-8 to TRBJ2-5, with D uncertain. Between the trimmed V and J ends, which lost 1 base and 0 bases, there was a span of 9 bases. The CDR3 length is 15 residues. Germline CDR1 reads SGHVS; CDR2 reads FQNEAQ. The CDR3 nucleotides read TGTGCCAGCAGCTTAGACCACAGCTACCAAGAGACCCAGTACTTC. Encoded protein: CASSLDHSYQETQYF.

The rearrangement uses TRBV11-1 and TRBJ2-1; 8 nucleotides align to TRBD2. Germline V gives CDR1 SGHAT, CDR2 FQDESV (reference sequence). Losses at the gene ends were 0 bases for V and 6 bases for J; bases not matched to a gene: 10. The CDR3 has 17 residues. The CDR3 DNA sequence: TGTGCCAGCAGCTTAGCAACGGGGCGGGGGGCCATCAATGAGCAGTTCTTC. Residues: CASSLATGRGAINEQFF.

V is TRBV4-1 and J is TRBJ2-7; 9 positions agree with TRBD2. From germline, CDR1 is MGHRA and CDR2 YSYEKL. The CDR3 spans 17 residues. Trimming removed 1 base from V and 3 bases from J; junction bases left unmatched: 10. CDR3 nucleotides: TGCGCCAGCAGCCAAGTTAGCGGGAGTGAGGCCTTCTACGAGCAGTACTTC. Residues: CASSQVSGSEAFYEQYF.

The J gene is TRBJ1-5, the V gene TRBV7-2, with 8 bases lining up with TRBD1. The V gene end was trimmed by 3 bases and the J gene end by 2 bases; junction bases not matched to a gene: 3. CDR3 length: 15 residues. Looked up from germline, CDR1 is SGHTA and CDR2 is FQGNSA. CDR3 protein: CASSLDRVGNQPQHF. The CDR3, as DNA: TGTGCCAGCAGCTTGGACAGGGTGGGCAATCAGCCCCAGCATTTT.

The CDR3 DNA reads TGTGCCAGCAGCTCGACTCGGGTACAAGAGACCCAGTACTTC. Protein: CASSSTRVQETQYF. The chain is built from TRBV7-2 and TRBJ2-5; D gene ambiguous. CDR1 SGHTA and CDR2 FQGNSA come from the germline V gene. Between the trimmed V and J ends, which lost 4 bases and 2 bases, there was a span of 11 bases. The CDR3 loop spans 14 amino acids.

The CDR3 DNA is TGTGCCAGCAGCCAAGACCTGCGTGGCACTGAAGCTTTCTTT. This gives the protein CASSQDLRGTEAFF. The chain uses TRBV3-1 (or the pseudogene TRBV3-2) and TRBJ1-1; D is uncertain. The CDR3 totals 14 residues. The V gene's germline CDR1 is LGHDT and CDR2 YNNKEL (reference sequence). The V and J ends lost 0 bases and 4 bases respectively, with 9 bases between them.

This chain uses TRBV3-1 (or the pseudogene TRBV3-2) with TRBJ2-1; perhaps TRBD2 as D (5 bases). Germline CDR1 LGHDT, CDR2 YNNKEL (reference sequence). The CDR3 totals 14 residues. V was trimmed by 2 bases and J by 5 bases, leaving 10 bases between them. CDR3 region: CASSQSADHNEQFF. The CDR3 DNA reads as TGTGCCAGCAGCCAATCAGCGGACCACAATGAGCAGTTCTTC.

The rearrangement uses TRBV9 and TRBJ2-7; 7 bases align to TRBD1. Germline V CDR1 and CDR2: SGDLS, YYNGEE. The CDR3 is 13 residues long. Trimming cost V 0 bases and J 3 bases; bases outside gene matches: 0. The CDR3 loop reads CASSVDRGYEQYF. CDR3 nucleotide sequence: TGTGCCAGCAGCGTAGACAGGGGCTACGAGCAGTACTTC.

This CDR3 is CSVEDFDRGRAEAFF. The CDR3 DNA follows: TGCAGCGTTGAAGATTTCGACAGGGGGCGAGCTGAAGCTTTCTTT. The rearrangement uses TRBV29-1 and TRBJ1-1; 10 bases are a match to TRBD1. Germline CDR1 reads SQVTM; CDR2 reads ANQGSEA. Unmatched junction bases numbered 7, after V lost 0 bases and J lost 6 bases. The length of the CDR3 is 15 residues. Full variable domain (remainder filled in from reference TRBV29-1 and TRBJ1-1): SAVISQKPSRDICQRGTSLTIQCQVDSQVTMMFWYRQQPGQSLTLIATANQGSEATYESGFVIDKFPISRPNLTFSTLTVSNMSPEDSSIYLCSVEDFDRGRAEAFFGQGTRLTVV.

The chain employs TRBV19 and TRBJ2-7, with a tentative D call TRBD1 (6 bases). The CDR3 totals 15 residues. V lost 5 bases to trimming and J lost 0 bases, with 14 bases between them. Germline V gene sequence: CDR1 LNHDA, CDR2 SQIVND (reference sequence). The CDR3 is CASSVSGHSSYEQYF. The CDR3 DNA reads TGTGCCAGTAGTGTGTCGGGACATTCCTCCTACGAGCAGTACTTC. Full variable domain (outside the CDR3, taken from reference TRBV19 and TRBJ2-7): DGGITQSPKYLFRKEGQNVTLSCEQNLNHDAMYWYRQDPGQGLRLIYYSQIVNDFQKGDIAEGYSVSREKKESFPLTVTSAQKNPTAFYLCASSVSGHSSYEQYFGPGTRLTVT.

J is TRBJ2-5 and V is TRBV15, with a tentative D call TRBD1 (6 bases). Per the germline V gene, CDR1 is LNHNV and CDR2 is YYDKDF (reference sequence). Trimming took off 1 base at V and 3 bases at J, with 9 bases between the two ends. The CDR3 totals 14 residues. CDR3 region: CATSRGGQEETQYF. CDR3 nucleotide sequence: TGTGCCACCAGCAGAGGGGGGCAAGAAGAGACCCAGTACTTC.

The chain couples TRBV5-6 to TRBJ2-1, with TRBD1 identical over 7 bases. This CDR3 comprises 15 residues. The V and J ends lost 2 bases and 5 bases, in that order; junction bases with no gene match: 7. CDR1 SGHDT and CDR2 YYEEEE come from the germline V gene. CDR3 nucleotide sequence: TGTGCCAGCAGCTTAGGGGGCCCGAGGAACAATGAGCAGTTCTTC. Amino acid sequence: CASSLGGPRNNEQFF.

On this clone: A much more abundant neighbour one base away suggests this may be a read error. V gene TRBV19 combines with J gene TRBJ2-7; 8 bases are shared with TRBD1. After removal of 3 bases from V and 6 bases from J, the junction contained 4 bases not matched to a gene. The CDR3 sequence is 13 residues long. The germline V gene encodes CDR1 LNHDA and CDR2 SQIVND (reference sequence). Here the CDR3 reads CASSMTGVGEQYF. CDR3 DNA: TGTGCCAGTAGTATGACAGGGGTAGGCGAGCAGTACTTC.

The CDR3 is CASSQNVGLNEQFF. Written as DNA, the CDR3 is TGCGCCAGCAGCCAAAACGTGGGGCTAAATGAGCAGTTCTTC. The genes are TRBV4-1 and TRBJ2-1; weak D call: TRBD1 (5 bases). This CDR3 contains 14 residues. V lost 2 bases, J lost 7 bases, and 12 bases lay in between. From germline, CDR1 is MGHRA and CDR2 YSYEKL.

The chain combines TRBV19 with TRBJ2-3; 8 nucleotides agree with TRBD1. This CDR3 is 15 amino acids long. Trimming removed 4 bases from V and 0 bases from J; junction bases left unmatched: 3. The germline V gene has CDR1 LNHDA and CDR2 SQIVND (reference sequence). CDR3 nucleotides: TGTGCCAGTAGTACGACAGGGGCCAGCACAGATACGCAGTATTTT. Protein product: CASSTTGASTDTQYF. Full variable domain (missing parts from reference TRBV19 and TRBJ2-3): DGGITQSPKYLFRKEGQNVTLSCEQNLNHDAMYWYRQDPGQGLRLIYYSQIVNDFQKGDIAEGYSVSREKKESFPLTVTSAQKNPTAFYLCASSTTGASTDTQYFGPGTRLTVL.

The J gene is TRBJ1-5, the V gene TRBV6-5; 7 positions agree with TRBD1. The trim removed 7 bases at V and 5 bases at J, leaving 8 bases unmatched. Germline V lookup: CDR1 MNHEY, CDR2 SVGAGI. There are 14 residues in the CDR3. The CDR3 sequence is CASMVGGHDQPQHF. The CDR3 DNA reads TGTGCCAGCATGGTAGGGGGCCATGATCAGCCCCAGCATTTT.